These 8 T cell receptor beta chains were all obtained from the same sample, sequenced in a study of identical twins. TCRdb processed the 5' RACE reads anew with MiXCR; each CDR3 protein has one entry. The repertoire holds 200,000 to 250,000 distinct CDR3 sequences, about an eighth seen once, with 3.5% to 5% in the top ten. The same sample was also studied in work on yellow fever vaccine responses in identical twins.

Sequenced sample: memory (CD45RO+) T cells sorted from blood. The receptors were sampled from a woman between 18 and 29 years old in good health.

The chain combines TRBV5-5 with TRBJ1-2; D is unresolved. Germline V CDR1 and CDR2: SGHKS, YYEKEE (reference sequence). The CDR3 totals 13 residues. Trimming took off 5 bases at V and 1 base at J, with 9 bases between the two ends. The CDR3 is CASSYDLNYGYTF. DNA of the CDR3: TGTGCCAGCAGTTACGACCTTAACTATGGCTACACCTTC.

This clonotype was counted between two and nine times. The V and J genes are TRBV5-1 and TRBJ2-5; D perhaps matches TRBD1 (6 bases). The V end lost 4 bases, the J end lost 1 base, and 11 bases lay between the germline ends. The CDR3 totals 14 residues. Per the germline V gene, CDR1 is SGHRS and CDR2 is YFSETQ. The DNA of the CDR3 is TGCGCCAGCAGCATAGGGGGAACCCAAGAGACCCAGTACTTC. Translation gives CASSIGGTQETQYF.

The chain combines TRBV20-1 with TRBJ1-3; weak D call: TRBD1 (6 bases). V lost 6 bases to trimming and J lost 0 bases, with 18 bases between them. Germline CDR1 is DFQATT and CDR2 is SNEGSKA (reference sequence). CDR3 length equals 16 residues. CDR3 nucleotide sequence: TGCAGTGCGAGGGAGGAAACAGGGTTCTCTGGAAACACCATATATTTT. Its protein is CSAREETGFSGNTIYF.

The V and J genes are TRBV2 and TRBJ2-1, with 8 bases that match TRBD2. Germline V CDR1 and CDR2: SNHLY, FYNNEI. V lost 5 bases, J lost 6 bases, and 15 bases stayed unmatched. The CDR3 is 17 amino acids. CDR3 sequence reads: CASSFWVGTRTGNEQFF. Here the CDR3 DNA reads TGTGCCAGCAGTTTTTGGGTGGGGACTAGAACCGGCAATGAGCAGTTCTTC.

The DNA for the CDR3 is TGTGCCAGCAGCCGATTAGGACTTACCTCTGGGGCCAACGTCCTGACTTTC. Its translation is CASSRLGLTSGANVLTF. V and J are TRBV7-6 and TRBJ2-6, with D possibly TRBD2 on 5 matching bases. CDR1 and CDR2 from the germline V gene are SGHVS and FNYEAQ. This CDR3 has 17 residues. With 5 bases removed from V and 0 bases from J, the gap between germline ends came to 14 bases.

This clonotype was found many times. The rearrangement uses TRBV12-3 or TRBV12-4 and TRBJ2-5, with D possibly being TRBD1 (6 bases). Between the trimmed V and J ends, which lost 3 bases and 5 bases, there was a span of 16 bases. The CDR3 loop spans 15 amino acids. For the CDR3, the DNA is TGTGCCAGCAGTTTCCCCGCGCAGGGGAGCGAGACCCAGTACTTC. Its translation: CASSFPAQGSETQYF.

This chain uses TRBV4-1 with TRBJ2-2, with D perhaps matching TRBD1 (5 bases). Germline V gene data show CDR1 as MGHRA and CDR2 as YSYEKL. V was cut by 4 bases and J by 6 bases, with 12 bases left in between. The CDR3 covers 14 residues. In DNA, the CDR3 is TGCGCCAGCAGCCCTCGGACATCCCCCGGGGAGCTGTTTTTT. Translated: CASSPRTSPGELFF.

The rearrangement links TRBV28 to TRBJ2-5, with TRBD1 identical over 8 bases. The CDR3 spans 15 residues. V lost 5 bases to trimming and J lost 5 bases; unmatched junction nucleotides: 10. Germline values: CDR1 MDHEN, CDR2 SYDVKM. CDR3 residues: CASSPTGQGGETQYF. CDR3 nucleotides: TGTGCCAGCAGTCCCACCGGACAGGGTGGGGAGACCCAGTACTTC.